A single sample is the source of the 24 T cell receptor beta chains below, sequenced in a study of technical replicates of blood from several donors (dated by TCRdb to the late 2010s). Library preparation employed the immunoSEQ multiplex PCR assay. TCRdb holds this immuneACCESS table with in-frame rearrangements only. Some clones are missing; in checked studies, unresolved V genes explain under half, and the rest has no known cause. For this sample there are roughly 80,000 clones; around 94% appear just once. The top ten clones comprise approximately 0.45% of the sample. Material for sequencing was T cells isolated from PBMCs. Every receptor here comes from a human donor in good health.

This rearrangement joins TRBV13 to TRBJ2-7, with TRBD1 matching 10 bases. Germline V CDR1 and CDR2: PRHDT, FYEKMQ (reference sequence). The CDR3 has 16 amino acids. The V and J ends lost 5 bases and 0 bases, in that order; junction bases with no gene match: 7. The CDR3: CASSHGTGDISYEQYF. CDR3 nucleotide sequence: TGTGCCAGCAGCCACGGGACAGGGGACATCTCCTACGAGCAGTACTTC.

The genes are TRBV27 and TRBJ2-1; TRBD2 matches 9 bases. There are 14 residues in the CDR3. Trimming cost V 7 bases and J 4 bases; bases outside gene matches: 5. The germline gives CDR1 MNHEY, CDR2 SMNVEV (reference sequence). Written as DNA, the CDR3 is TGTGCCAGCACGACTAGCGGAGGGTACAATGAGCAGTTCTTC. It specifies CASTTSGGYNEQFF.

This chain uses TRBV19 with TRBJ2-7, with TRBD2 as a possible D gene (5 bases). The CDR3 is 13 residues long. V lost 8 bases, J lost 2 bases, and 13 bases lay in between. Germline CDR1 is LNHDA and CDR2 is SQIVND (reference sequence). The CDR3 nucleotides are TGTGCCAGTTCCTCAGCGGCCCCCTACGAGCAGTACTTC. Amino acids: CASSSAAPYEQYF.

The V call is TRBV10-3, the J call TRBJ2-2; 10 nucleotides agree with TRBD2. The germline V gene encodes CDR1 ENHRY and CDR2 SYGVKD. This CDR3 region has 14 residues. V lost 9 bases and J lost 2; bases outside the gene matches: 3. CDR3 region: CAIGTSVNTGELFF. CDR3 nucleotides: TGTGCCATAGGGACTAGCGTAAACACCGGGGAGCTGTTTTTT.

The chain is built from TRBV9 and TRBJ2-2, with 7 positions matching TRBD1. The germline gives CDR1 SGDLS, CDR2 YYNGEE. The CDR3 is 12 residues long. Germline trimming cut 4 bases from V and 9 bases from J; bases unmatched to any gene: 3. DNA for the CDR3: TGTGCCAGCAGCTCACAGGGGAGGGAGCTGTTTTTT. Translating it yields CASSSQGRELFF.

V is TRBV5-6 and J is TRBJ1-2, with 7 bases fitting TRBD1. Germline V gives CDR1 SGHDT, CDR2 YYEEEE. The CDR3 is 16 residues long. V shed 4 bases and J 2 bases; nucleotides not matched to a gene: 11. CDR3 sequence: CASSAGTEVLNYGYTF. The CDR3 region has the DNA TGTGCCAGCAGCGCCGGGACAGAAGTTTTAAACTATGGCTACACCTTC.

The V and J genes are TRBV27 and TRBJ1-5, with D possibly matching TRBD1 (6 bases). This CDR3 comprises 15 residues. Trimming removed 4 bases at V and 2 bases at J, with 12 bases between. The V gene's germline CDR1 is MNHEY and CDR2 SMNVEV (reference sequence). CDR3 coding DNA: TGTGCCAGCAGTTACAGGGCATGGGGCAATCAGCCCCAGCATTTT. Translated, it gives CASSYRAWGNQPQHF.

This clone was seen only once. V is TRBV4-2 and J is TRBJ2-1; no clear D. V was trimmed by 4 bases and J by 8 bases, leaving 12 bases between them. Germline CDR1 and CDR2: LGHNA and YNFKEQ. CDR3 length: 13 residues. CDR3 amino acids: CASSPNSVHEQFF. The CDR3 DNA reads TGTGCCAGCAGCCCCAACTCCGTCCATGAGCAGTTCTTC.

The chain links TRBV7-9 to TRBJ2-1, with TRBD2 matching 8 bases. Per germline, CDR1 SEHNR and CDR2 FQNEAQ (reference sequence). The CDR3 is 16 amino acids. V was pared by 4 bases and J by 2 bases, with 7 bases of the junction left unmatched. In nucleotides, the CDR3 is TGTGCCAGCAGCTATTCCGGGACTAGGACCTACAATGAGCAGTTCTTC. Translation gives CASSYSGTRTYNEQFF.

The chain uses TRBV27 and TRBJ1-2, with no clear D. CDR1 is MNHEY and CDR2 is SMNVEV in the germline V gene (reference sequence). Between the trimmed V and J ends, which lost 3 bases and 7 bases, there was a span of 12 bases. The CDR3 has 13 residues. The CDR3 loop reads CASSFGRPGGYTF. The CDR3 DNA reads TGTGCCAGCAGTTTCGGCCGCCCAGGTGGCTACACCTTC.

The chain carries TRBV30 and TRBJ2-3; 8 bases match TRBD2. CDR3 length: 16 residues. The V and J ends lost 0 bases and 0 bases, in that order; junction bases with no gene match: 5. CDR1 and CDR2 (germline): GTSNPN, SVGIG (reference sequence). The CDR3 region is CAWSVGTSGSTDTQYF. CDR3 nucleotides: TGTGCCTGGAGTGTTGGTACTAGCGGAAGCACAGATACGCAGTATTTT.

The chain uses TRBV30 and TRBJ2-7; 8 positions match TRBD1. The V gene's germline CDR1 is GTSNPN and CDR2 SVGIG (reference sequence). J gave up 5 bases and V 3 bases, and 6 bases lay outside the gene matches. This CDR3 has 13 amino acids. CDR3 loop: CAWRGTGSNEQYF. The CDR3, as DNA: TGTGCCTGGAGGGGGACAGGATCGAACGAGCAGTACTTC. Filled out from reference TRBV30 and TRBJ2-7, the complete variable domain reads SQTIHQWPATLVQPVGSPLSLECTVEGTSNPNLYWYRQAAGRGLQLLFYSVGIGQISSEVPQNLSASRPQDRQFILSSKKLLLSDSGFYLCAWRGTGSNEQYFGPGTRLTVT.

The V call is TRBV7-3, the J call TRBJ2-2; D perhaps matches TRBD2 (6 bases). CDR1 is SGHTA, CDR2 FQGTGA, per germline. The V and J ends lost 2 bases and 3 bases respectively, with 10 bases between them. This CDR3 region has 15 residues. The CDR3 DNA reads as TGTGCCAGCAGCTTACGACAGCGGGACACCGGGGAGCTGTTTTTT. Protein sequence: CASSLRQRDTGELFF.

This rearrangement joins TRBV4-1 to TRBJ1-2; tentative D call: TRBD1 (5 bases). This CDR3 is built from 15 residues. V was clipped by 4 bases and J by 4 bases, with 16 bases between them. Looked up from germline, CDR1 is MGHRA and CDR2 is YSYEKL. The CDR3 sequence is CASSLTPQGTYGYTF. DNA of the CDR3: TGCGCCAGCAGCCTTACTCCTCAGGGTACCTATGGCTACACCTTC.

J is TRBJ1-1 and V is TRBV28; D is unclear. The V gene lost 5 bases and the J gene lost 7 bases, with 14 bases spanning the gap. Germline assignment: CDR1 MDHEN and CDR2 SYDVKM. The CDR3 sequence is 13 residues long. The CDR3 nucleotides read TGTGCCAGCAGTCCTCCATCGACTTTTGAAGCTTTCTTT. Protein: CASSPPSTFEAFF.

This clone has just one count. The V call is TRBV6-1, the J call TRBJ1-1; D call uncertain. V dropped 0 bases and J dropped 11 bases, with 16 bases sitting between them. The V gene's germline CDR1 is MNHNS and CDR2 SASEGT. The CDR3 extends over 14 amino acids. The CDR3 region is CASSEALRGLEAFF. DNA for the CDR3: TGTGCCAGCAGTGAAGCGCTTCGAGGGCTAGAGGCTTTCTTT.

For the CDR3, the DNA is TGTGCCAGCAGTTTCGCGGGAGGACATTACGAGCAGTACTTC. Amino acid sequence: CASSFAGGHYEQYF. This chain links TRBV27 with TRBJ2-7, with 8 bases fitting TRBD2. V was pared by 3 bases and J by 4 bases, with 5 bases of the junction left unmatched. The germline gives CDR1 MNHEY, CDR2 SMNVEV (reference sequence). The CDR3 length is 14 residues.

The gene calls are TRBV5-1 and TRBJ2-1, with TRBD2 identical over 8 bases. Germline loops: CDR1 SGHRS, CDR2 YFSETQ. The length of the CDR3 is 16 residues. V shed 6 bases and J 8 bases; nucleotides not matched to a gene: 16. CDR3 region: CASNGGGRGESDEQFF. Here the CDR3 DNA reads TGCGCCAGCAACGGCGGGGGGCGGGGCGAGTCCGATGAGCAGTTCTTC. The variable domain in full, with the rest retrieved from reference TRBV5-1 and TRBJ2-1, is KAGVTQTPRYLIKTRGQQVTLSCSPISGHRSVSWYQQTPGQGLQFLFEYFSETQRNKGNFPGRFSGRQFSNSRSEMNVSTLELGDSALYLCASNGGGRGESDEQFFGPGTRLTVL.

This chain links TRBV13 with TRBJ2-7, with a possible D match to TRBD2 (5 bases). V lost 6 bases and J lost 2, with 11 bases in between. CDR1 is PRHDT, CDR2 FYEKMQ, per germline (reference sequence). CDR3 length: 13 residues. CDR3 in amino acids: CASRDFLTYEQYF. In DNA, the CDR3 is TGTGCCAGCAGGGACTTTCTCACCTACGAGCAGTACTTC.

This CDR3 reads CASSSGTPRTKNTEAFF. The CDR3 DNA sequence: TGTGCCAGCAGCTCCGGGACACCTAGGACCAAGAACACTGAAGCTTTCTTT. V is TRBV5-4 and J is TRBJ1-1; the D gene is possibly TRBD1 (6 bases). CDR1 SGHNT and CDR2 YYREEE come from the germline V gene (reference sequence). The V end lost 3 bases, the J end lost 1 base, and 19 bases lay between the germline ends. CDR3 length equals 17 residues.

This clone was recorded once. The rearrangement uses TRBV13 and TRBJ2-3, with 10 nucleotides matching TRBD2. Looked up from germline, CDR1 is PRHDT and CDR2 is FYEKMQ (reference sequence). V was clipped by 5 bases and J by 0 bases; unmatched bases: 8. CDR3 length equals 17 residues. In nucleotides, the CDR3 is TGTGCCAGCAGCGCCCTAGCGGGAGCGTCTAGCACAGATACGCAGTATTTT. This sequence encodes CASSALAGASSTDTQYF.

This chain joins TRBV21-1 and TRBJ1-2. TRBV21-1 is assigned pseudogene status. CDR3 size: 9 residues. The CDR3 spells CAISYGYTF. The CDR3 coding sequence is TGTGCCATCTCCTATGGCTACACCTTC.

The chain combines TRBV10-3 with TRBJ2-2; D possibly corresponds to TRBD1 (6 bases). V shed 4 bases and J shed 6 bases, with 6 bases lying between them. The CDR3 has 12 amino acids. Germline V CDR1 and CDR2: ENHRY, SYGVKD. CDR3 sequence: CAISGQAGELFF. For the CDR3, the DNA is TGTGCCATCAGTGGACAGGCCGGGGAGCTGTTTTTT.

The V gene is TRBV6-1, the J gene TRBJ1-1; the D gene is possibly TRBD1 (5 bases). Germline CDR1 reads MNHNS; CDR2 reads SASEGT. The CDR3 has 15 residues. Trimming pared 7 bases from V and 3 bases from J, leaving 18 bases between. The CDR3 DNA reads TGTGCCAGCACCGAACCAGGGAAGGGTTACACTGAAGCTTTCTTT. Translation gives CASTEPGKGYTEAFF.